Presented here are 14 T cell receptor beta chains from one specimen sequenced in a study of blood T cell repertoires in COVID-19. Sequencing used immunoSEQ multiplex PCR; TCRdb keeps in-frame clones, though not all of them. The repertoire holds some 180,000 clones, with 80% as singletons. The sample comprised peripheral blood. Receptors originate from a man between 60 and 75 years old with acute or convalescent COVID-19.

V and J are TRBV7-2 and TRBJ1-5, with D perhaps TRBD1 (6 bases). With 1 base removed from V and 6 bases from J, the gap between germline ends came to 13 bases. This CDR3 comprises 15 residues. Germline V gene lookup returns CDR1 SGHTA and CDR2 FQGNSA. The CDR3 loop is CASSLGRQESQPQHF. The CDR3 DNA sequence: TGTGCCAGCAGCTTAGGGAGACAGGAAAGTCAGCCCCAGCATTTT.

This clone was seen only once. This same CDR3 is encoded by further DNA sequences in the sample. The chain employs TRBV7-2 and TRBJ2-1; tentative D call: TRBD1 (5 bases). CDR1 and CDR2 from the germline V gene are SGHTA and FQGNSA. V lost 1 base to trimming and J lost 7 bases, with 8 bases between them. The CDR3 loop spans 13 amino acids. The CDR3 DNA follows: TGTGCCAGCAGCTTAGGGGGCCGGAATGAGCAGTTCTTC. Translated, it gives CASSLGGRNEQFF.

V usage is TRBV6-2 or TRBV6-3 and J usage is TRBJ2-1; TRBD2 is a possible D gene (5 bases). V lost 0 bases, J lost 4 bases, and 13 bases lay in between. The CDR3 has 16 amino acids. The V gene's germline CDR1 is MNHEY and CDR2 SVGEGT. CDR3: CASSYSRGGSYNEQFF. CDR3 DNA: TGTGCCAGCAGTTACTCGAGAGGAGGCAGTTACAATGAGCAGTTCTTC.

V and J are TRBV7-3 and TRBJ2-3; 11 positions agree with TRBD2. V trimming: 4 bases; J trimming: 6 bases; junction bases outside the gene matches: 6. Germline V gene data show CDR1 as SGHTA and CDR2 as FQGTGA. This CDR3 has 15 amino acids. CDR3 nucleotides: TGTGCCAGCAGCTGGCTAGCGGGAGGTGTGGATACGCAGTATTTT. Protein: CASSWLAGGVDTQYF.

The gene calls are TRBV27 and TRBJ2-3, with 9 positions matching TRBD1. CDR3 length equals 15 residues. V lost 4 bases to trimming and J lost 1 base; unmatched junction nucleotides: 3. CDR1 is MNHEY, CDR2 SMNVEV, per germline (reference sequence). The CDR3 coding sequence is TGTGCCAGCAGTTACAGGGGGCACGGCACAGATACGCAGTATTTT. The encoded protein is CASSYRGHGTDTQYF.

The chain couples TRBV7-2 to TRBJ2-1; TRBD2 might be the D (6 bases). The germline CDR1 and CDR2 sequences are SGHTA and FQGNSA. The CDR3 extends over 15 amino acids. V lost 3 bases and J lost 3, with 12 bases in between. Here the CDR3 DNA reads TGTGCCAGCAGCTTTACTAGCAGAAACTACAATGAGCAGTTCTTC. Residues: CASSFTSRNYNEQFF.

The gene calls are TRBV6-5 and TRBJ1-6; 7 bases map to TRBD1. Germline V gives CDR1 MNHEY, CDR2 SVGAGI. With 5 bases clipped from V and 8 bases from J, the junction kept 9 bases outside the gene matches. The CDR3 extends over 15 amino acids. CDR3 region: CASSPPTGEHSPLHF. The DNA of the CDR3 is TGTGCCAGCAGTCCACCCACAGGGGAACATTCACCCCTCCACTTT.

V and J are TRBV6-5 and TRBJ1-5, with D unclear. Germline CDR1 reads MNHEY; CDR2 reads SVGAGI. CDR3 length: 14 residues. V shed 3 bases and J shed 7 bases, with 13 bases lying between them. The DNA for the CDR3 is TGTGCCAGCAGTTATTCCCCGGCGGGACAGCCCCAGCATTTT. Translated, it gives CASSYSPAGQPQHF.

This rearrangement joins TRBV19 to TRBJ2-2; a weak D match, TRBD1 (6 bases). From germline, CDR1 is LNHDA and CDR2 SQIVND (reference sequence). The CDR3 extends over 15 amino acids. Trimming took off 3 bases at V and 1 base at J, with 9 bases between the two ends. The DNA for the CDR3 is TGTGCCAGTAGTATCCGAGGGGGGAACACCGGGGAGCTGTTTTTT. Protein: CASSIRGGNTGELFF.

V and J are TRBV6-2 or TRBV6-3 and TRBJ1-2, with D possibly TRBD1 on 5 matching bases. Trimming removed 3 bases at V and 0 bases at J, with 11 bases between. Germline V gene sequence: CDR1 MNHEY, CDR2 SVGEGT. This CDR3 has 15 residues. The CDR3 is CASSYPGNSNYGYTF. The CDR3 DNA reads as TGTGCCAGCAGTTATCCAGGGAACTCTAACTATGGCTACACCTTC.

This sequence joins TRBV14 and TRBJ2-5; D unclear. The CDR3 extends over 14 amino acids. The germline gives CDR1 SGHDN, CDR2 FVKESK. V dropped 1 base and J dropped 3 bases, with 9 bases sitting between them. CDR3 bases: TGTGCCAGCAGCCAAGGTTACAGTAAAGAGACCCAGTACTTC. Amino acids: CASSQGYSKETQYF.

Comments on this clone: The junction shows a germline mismatch at one end, possibly a read error. The chain carries TRBV7-3 and TRBJ2-6; the match to TRBD1 covers 9 bases. CDR1 and CDR2 (germline): SGHTA, FQGTGA. The CDR3 is 19 residues long. Here the CDR3 DNA reads TGTGCCAGCAGCCTAACGGCCGGGACAGGGCGGGCTGGGGCCAACGTCCTGACTTTC. Its translation is CASSLTAGTGRAGANVLTF. The variable domain in full, with the rest retrieved from reference TRBV7-3 and TRBJ2-6, is GAGVSQTPSNKVTEKGKYVELRCDPISGHTALYWYRQSLGQGPEFLIYFQGTGAADDSGLPNDRFFAVRPEGSVSTLKIQRTERGDSAVYLCASSLTAGTGRAGANVLTFGAGSRLTVL.

In its sample, this clone was seen a few times. The sample carries other DNA sequences with the same CDR3. This chain joins TRBV28 and TRBJ1-5; D remains unclear. The CDR3 runs to 11 residues. CDR1 and CDR2 (germline): MDHEN, SYDVKM. V dropped 5 bases and J dropped 4 bases, with 3 bases sitting between them. The CDR3 protein is CASSLNQPQHF. The CDR3 region has the DNA TGTGCCAGCAGTCTGAATCAGCCCCAGCATTTT.

V gene TRBV9 combines with J gene TRBJ1-4, with a possible D match to TRBD1 (6 bases). V lost 3 bases to trimming and J lost 3 bases, with 12 bases between them. CDR3 length: 15 residues. Germline V gene data show CDR1 as SGDLS and CDR2 as YYNGEE. The CDR3 coding sequence is TGTGCCAGCAGCGCCCACAGGGCATCTAATGAAAAACTGTTTTTT. This sequence encodes CASSAHRASNEKLFF.